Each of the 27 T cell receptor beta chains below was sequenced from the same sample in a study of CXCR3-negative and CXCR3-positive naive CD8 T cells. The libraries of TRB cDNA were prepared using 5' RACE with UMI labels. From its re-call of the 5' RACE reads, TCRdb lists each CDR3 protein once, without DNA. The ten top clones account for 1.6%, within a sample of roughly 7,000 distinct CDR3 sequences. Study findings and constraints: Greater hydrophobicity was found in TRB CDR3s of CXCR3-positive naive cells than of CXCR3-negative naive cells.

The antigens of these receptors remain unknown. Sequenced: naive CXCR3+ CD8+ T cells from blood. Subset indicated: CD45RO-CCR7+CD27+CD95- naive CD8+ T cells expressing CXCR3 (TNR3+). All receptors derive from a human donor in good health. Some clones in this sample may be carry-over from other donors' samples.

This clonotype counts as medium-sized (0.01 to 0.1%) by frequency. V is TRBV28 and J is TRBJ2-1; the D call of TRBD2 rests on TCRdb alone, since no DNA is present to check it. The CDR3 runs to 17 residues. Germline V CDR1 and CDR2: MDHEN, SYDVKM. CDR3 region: CASSLFSGAASYNEQFF.

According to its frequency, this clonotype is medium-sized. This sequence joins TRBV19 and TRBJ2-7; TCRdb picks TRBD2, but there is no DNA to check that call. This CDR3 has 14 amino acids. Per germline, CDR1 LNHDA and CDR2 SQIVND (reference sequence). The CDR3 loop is CASSPRGSQYEQYF.

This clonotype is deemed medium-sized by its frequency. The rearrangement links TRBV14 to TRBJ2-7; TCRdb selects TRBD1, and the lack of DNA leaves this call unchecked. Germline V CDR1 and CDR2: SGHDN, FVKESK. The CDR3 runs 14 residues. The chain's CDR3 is CASSHGTGDYEQYF.

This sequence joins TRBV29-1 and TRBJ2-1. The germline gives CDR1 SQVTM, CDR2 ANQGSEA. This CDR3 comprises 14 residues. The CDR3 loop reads CSAKGGRSYNEQFF.

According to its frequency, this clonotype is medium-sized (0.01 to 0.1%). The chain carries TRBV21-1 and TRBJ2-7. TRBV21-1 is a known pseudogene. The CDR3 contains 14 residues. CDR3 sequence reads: CASRPPSNSYEQYF.

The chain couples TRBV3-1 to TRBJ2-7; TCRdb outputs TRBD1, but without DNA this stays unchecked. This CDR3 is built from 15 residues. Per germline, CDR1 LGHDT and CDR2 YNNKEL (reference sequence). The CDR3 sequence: CASSPDAGLYYEQYF.

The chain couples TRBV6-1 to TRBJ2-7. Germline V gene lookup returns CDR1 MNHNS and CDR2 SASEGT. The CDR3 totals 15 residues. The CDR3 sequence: CASSVNSLSSYEQYF.

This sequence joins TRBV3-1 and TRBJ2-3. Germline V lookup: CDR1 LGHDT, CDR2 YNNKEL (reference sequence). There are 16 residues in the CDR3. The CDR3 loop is CASSQDGADVTDTQYF.

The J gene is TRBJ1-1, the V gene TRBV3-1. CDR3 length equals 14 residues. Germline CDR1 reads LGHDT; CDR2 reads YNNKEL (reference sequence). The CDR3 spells CASSQTLMDTEAFF.

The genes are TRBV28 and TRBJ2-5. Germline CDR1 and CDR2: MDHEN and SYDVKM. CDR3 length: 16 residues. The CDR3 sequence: CASTSGEIGYQETQYF.

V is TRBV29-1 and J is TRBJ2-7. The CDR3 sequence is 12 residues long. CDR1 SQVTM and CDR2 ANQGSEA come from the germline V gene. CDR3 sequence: CSVILGNYEQYF.

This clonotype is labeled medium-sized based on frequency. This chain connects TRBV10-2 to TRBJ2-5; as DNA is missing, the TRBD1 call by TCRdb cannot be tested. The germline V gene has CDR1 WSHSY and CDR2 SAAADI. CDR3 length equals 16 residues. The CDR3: CASSTTGGKDSGTQYF.

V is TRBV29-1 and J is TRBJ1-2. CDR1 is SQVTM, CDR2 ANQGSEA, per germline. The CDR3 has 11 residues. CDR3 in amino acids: CSVRSDYGYTF. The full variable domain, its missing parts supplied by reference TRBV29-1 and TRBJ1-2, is SAVISQKPSRDICQRGTSLTIQCQVDSQVTMMFWYRQQPGQSLTLIATANQGSEATYESGFVIDKFPISRPNLTFSTLTVSNMSPEDSSIYLCSVRSDYGYTFGSGTRLTVV.

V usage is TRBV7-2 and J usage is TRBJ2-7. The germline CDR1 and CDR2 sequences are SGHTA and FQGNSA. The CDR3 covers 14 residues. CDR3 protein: CASSLGGFNYEQYF.

The CDR3: CSVEDLTAGGTYNEQFF. This chain uses TRBV29-1 with TRBJ2-1; checking the TCRdb D call of TRBD2 is not possible without DNA. The CDR3 consists of 17 residues. The germline CDR1 and CDR2 sequences are SQVTM and ANQGSEA.

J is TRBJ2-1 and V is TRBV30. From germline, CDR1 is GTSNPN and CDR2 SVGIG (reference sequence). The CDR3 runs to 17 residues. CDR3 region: CAWSVGRRHKDYNEQFF.

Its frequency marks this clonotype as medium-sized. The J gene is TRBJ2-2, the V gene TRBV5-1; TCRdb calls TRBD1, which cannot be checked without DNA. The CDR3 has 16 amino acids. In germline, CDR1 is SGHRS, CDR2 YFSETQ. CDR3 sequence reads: CATKGDLLANTGELFF. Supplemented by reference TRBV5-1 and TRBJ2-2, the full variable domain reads KAGVTQTPRYLIKTRGQQVTLSCSPISGHRSVSWYQQTPGQGLQFLFEYFSETQRNKGNFPGRFSGRQFSNSRSEMNVSTLELGDSALYLCATKGDLLANTGELFFGEGSRLTVL.

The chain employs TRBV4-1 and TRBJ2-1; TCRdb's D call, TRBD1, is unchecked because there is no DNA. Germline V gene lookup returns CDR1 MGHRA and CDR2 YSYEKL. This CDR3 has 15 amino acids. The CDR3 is CASSQVQIGVHEQFF.

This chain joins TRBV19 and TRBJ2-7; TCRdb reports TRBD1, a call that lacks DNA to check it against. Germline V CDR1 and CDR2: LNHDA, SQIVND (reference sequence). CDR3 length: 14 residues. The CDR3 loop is CATTPDRDSYEQYF.

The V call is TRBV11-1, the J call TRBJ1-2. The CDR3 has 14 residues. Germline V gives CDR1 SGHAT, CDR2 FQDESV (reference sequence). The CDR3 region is CASSLARENYGYTF.

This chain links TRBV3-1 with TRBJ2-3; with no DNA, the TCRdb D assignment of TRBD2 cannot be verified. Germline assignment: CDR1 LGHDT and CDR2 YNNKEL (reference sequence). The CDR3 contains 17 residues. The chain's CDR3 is CASSPPRLAGGTDTQYF.

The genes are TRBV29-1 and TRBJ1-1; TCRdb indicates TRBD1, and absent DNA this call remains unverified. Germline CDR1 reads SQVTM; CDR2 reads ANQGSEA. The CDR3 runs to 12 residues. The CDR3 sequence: CSVLQENTEAFF. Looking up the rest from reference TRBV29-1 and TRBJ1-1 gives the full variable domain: SAVISQKPSRDICQRGTSLTIQCQVDSQVTMMFWYRQQPGQSLTLIATANQGSEATYESGFVIDKFPISRPNLTFSTLTVSNMSPEDSSIYLCSVLQENTEAFFGQGTRLTVV.

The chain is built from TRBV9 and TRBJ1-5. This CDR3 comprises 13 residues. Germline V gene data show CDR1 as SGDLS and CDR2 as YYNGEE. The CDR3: CASSEIPNQPQHF.

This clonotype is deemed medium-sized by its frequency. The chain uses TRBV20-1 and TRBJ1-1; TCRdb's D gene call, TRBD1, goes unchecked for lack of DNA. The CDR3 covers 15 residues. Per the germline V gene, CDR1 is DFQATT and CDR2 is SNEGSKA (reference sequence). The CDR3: CSARGPELSYTEAFF.

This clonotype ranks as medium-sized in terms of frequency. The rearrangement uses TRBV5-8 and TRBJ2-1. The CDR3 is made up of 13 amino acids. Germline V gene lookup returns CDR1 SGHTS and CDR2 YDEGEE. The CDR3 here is CASSPRSANEQFF.

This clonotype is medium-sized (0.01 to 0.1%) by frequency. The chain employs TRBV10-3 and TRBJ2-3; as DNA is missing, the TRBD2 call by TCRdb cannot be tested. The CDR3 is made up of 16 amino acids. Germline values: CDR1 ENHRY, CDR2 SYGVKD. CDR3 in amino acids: CAISESAGGRTDTQYF.

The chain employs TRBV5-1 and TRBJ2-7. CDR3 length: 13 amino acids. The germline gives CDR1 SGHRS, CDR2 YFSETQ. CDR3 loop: CASSWGSDLEQYF.